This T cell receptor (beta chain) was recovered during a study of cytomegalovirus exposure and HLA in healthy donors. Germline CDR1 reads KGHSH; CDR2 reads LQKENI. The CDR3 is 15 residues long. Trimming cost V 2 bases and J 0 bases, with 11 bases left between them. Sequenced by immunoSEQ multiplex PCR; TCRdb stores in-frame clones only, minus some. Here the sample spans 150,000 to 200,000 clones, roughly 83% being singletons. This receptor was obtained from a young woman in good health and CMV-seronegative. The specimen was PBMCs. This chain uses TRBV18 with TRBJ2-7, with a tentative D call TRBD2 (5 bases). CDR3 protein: CASSPASLSSYEQYF. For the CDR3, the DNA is TGTGCCAGCTCACCAGCTAGCCTAAGCTCCTACGAGCAGTACTTC.